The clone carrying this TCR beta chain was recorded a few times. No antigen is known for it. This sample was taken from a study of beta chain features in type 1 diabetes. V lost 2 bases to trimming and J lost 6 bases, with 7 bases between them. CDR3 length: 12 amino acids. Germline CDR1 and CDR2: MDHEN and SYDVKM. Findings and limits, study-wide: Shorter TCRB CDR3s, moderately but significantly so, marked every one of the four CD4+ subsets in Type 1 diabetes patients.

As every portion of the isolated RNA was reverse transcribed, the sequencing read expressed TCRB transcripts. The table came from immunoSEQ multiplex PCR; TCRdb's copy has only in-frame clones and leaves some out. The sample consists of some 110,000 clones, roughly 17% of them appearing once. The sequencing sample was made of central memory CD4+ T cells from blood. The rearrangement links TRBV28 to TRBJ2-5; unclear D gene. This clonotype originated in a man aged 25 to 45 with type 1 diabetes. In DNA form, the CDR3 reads TGTGCCAGCAGTTTAATCGGGCAGACCCAGTACTTC. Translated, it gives CASSLIGQTQYF.